Given below is one T cell receptor beta chain in context. Only one count was recorded for this clonotype. The antigen it recognizes is unknown. The sample holds no much larger clone one base away, and base qualities are not on file. One read is thin evidence. V is trimmed back by 2 bases and J by 2 bases, and the junction contains 10 bases that no gene match accounts for. CDR1 and CDR2 are drawn from the germline V gene: MNHNS, SASEGT. From cysteine to phenylalanine, the CDR3 is 17 amino acids long. Of the read, only the CDR3 DNA is kept; its 51 bases are in frame from base 1. These data are taken from a study of T cells in Graves' hyperthyroidism and ophthalmopathy (dated by TCRdb to the late 2010s). Background for the entire study: Peripheral blood samples were taken at initial diagnosis, before any treatment was given. To identify TCR V-J signatures that set the groups apart, the researchers used a discovery cohort of more than 95 patients, made up of roughly 45 with Graves' ophthalmopathy and 57 with stable Graves' hyperthyroidism. Prospective prediction of ophthalmopathy was tested in an independent validation cohort consisting of under 20 hyperthyroidism patients and about 17 patients who later progressed to ophthalmopathy. The roughly 100 discovery patients were randomly divided into training and test sets at a 7:3 ratio. Thyroid tissue and blood T-cell repertoires from about 6 Graves' hyperthyroidism patients were also compared in the study. After sampling, hyperthyroidism patients received methimazole starting at 30 mg daily, and ophthalmopathy patients received high-dose intravenous methylprednisolone. TCR Vbeta CDR3 sequencing of 135 peripheral blood samples (under 45 ophthalmopathy, about 75 hyperthyroidism and some 17 progressor patients) is reported in the paper.

The TCR beta CDR3 regions were amplified from RNA transcripts. The first round of RT-PCR for the TCR CDR3 was performed with the HTBI primer set and the Qiagen OneStep RT-PCR kit. Libraries were constructed in a second round of multiplex PCR, after which size selection and purification were carried out. Sequencing of the libraries was done on an Illumina HiSeq2000 using paired-end 100 bp reads. The original methods were these. SOAPnuke was used to process the raw data, with reads discarded if the reads contained adapters or uncalled bases, had a mean Phred below 15, or lacked an exact constant-primer or identifier match. COPE v1.2.5 was used to merge the high-quality paired reads, and each unique nucleotide sequence was defined as a clonotype. Clonotypes were aligned to IMGT TRBV, TRBD and TRBJ reference segments using MiTCR v1.1. The analysis included only V-J combinations with a frequency above 0.0001, which together covered approximately 99% of the repertoires. A TCS score was defined as the ratio between F50 (clonal expansion) and ExV (chaos), using BLOSUM62-based TCRdist between CDR3 peptides within each V-J. Welch's t-statistics and random forest reduced around 510 V-J features to around 14, which were used in a naive Bayes classifier (R e1071). TCRdb redid the processing of the public reads, applying fastp at Q25 and MiXCR, and retained in-frame beta chains. Identical CDR3 protein sequences are pooled into one entry, listed with their most common genes and DNA. The authors' filters were not applied to this entry. Here the sample has some 560,000 distinct CDR3 sequences; 12% to 15% occur a single time. The ten most abundant clones make up about 15% of the sample.

The investigation overall reported the following: In cross-validation, a model built on a 13 V-J signature told ophthalmopathy apart from stable hyperthyroidism with over 85% sensitivity and about 81% specificity, and in testing the same model reached 80%/75%. No statistical method was used to set the sample size in advance, and investigators knew the group allocation. In validation, the model predicted progression to ophthalmopathy a median of around 6.5 months before onset, with roughly 70% sensitivity and roughly 79% specificity. Most expanded thyroid clonotypes (frequency above 0.001) were also detected in blood, suggesting blood repertoires may reflect thyroid immune responses.

Graves' hyperthyroidism was defined as stable when no progression to ophthalmopathy occurred over 18 months of follow-up. Hyperthyroidism patients were aged 18 to 65 years and newly diagnosed, with disease duration of less than 2 months. Exclusion was applied to patients with uncontrolled infections, other autoimmune diseases, pregnancy or lactation. Clinical symptoms, serum thyroxine and TRAb, thyroid ultrasound, and orbital computed tomography formed the basis for the diagnoses. PBMCs were separated from under 12 ml of fresh peripheral blood using Ficoll-Paque density gradient centrifugation. Trizol reagent was used to extract total RNA, and RNA quality was then checked on an Agilent 2100 Bioanalyzer.

The sequence came from a woman between 40 and 50 years old with Graves' hyperthyroidism. Sequenced: blood. The chain couples TRBV6-1 to TRBJ2-7; TRBD2 lines up with 9 middle nucleotides. The CDR3 protein: CASSETVKAGGTYEQYF. In nucleotide form, the sequence is TGTGCCAGCAGTGAAACGGTGAAAGCGGGAGGAACCTACGAGCAGTACTTC.